A selection of T cell receptor beta chains follows, all from one sample in a study of T cells in tuberculosis. The method was immunoSEQ multiplex PCR; TCRdb's version includes in-frame clones alone and lacks a portion of them. The sample gives roughly 32,000 clones, 95% to 96% of which show up once; around 2% is in the top ten. The sample comprised PBMCs. The receptor set was obtained from a donor between 10 and 29 years old with latent tuberculosis or without tuberculosis infection. CDR3s include the opening cysteine and the closing phenylalanine or tryptophan. Each record gives: CDR3 length, V gene, J gene, clone size, D gene, CDR3 DNA, CDR3 protein. The D gene is left open where the match is weak. Rows give clone size only sometimes, using once, few, many, or a class for an expanded clone.

length: 15
V: TRBV7-2
J: TRBJ2-1
size: -
D: TRBD2
DNA: TGTGCCAGCAGACTAGCGGGGGGGCGGGTAAATGAGCAGTTCTTC
CDR3: CASRLAGGRVNEQFF

length: 15
V: TRBV18
J: TRBJ1-3
size: -
D: TRBD1
DNA: TGTGCCAGCTCACCGGACAGGGCCTCTGGAAACACCATATATTTT
CDR3: CASSPDRASGNTIYF

length: 15
V: TRBV4-1
J: TRBJ1-6
size: once
D: -
DNA: TGCGCCAGCAGCCTGATAGGAGATGGTTATTCACCCCTCCACTTT
CDR3: CASSLIGDGYSPLHF

length: 12
V: TRBV29-1
J: TRBJ2-1
size: -
D: -
DNA: TGCAGCGTTCCAGGTTACTACAATGAGCAGTTCTTC
CDR3: CSVPGYYNEQFF

length: 17
V: TRBV5-1
J: TRBJ2-7
size: -
D: TRBD2
DNA: TGCGCCAGCAGCCCCAGGGGTGCTAGCGGGGCGGTAGAGGAGCAGTACTTC
CDR3: CASSPRGASGAVEEQYF

length: 12
V: TRBV4-2
J: TRBJ1-6
size: -
D: -
DNA: TGTGCCAGCAGGACAGGCCGGTCACCCCTCCACTTT
CDR3: CASRTGRSPLHF

length: 15
V: TRBV11-2
J: TRBJ1-1
size: -
D: -
DNA: TGTGCCAGCAGCTTCTTCGGGAGGGCTAACCCTGAAGCTTTCTTT
CDR3: CASSFFGRANPEAFF

length: 14
V: TRBV5-6
J: TRBJ2-5
size: -
D: TRBD2
DNA: TGTGCCAGCAGCTTGGGACTAGCGGGTGAGACCCAGTACTTC
CDR3: CASSLGLAGETQYF

length: 14
V: TRBV5-6
J: TRBJ1-5
size: once
D: TRBD1
DNA: TGTGCCAGCAGCTTCCAGGACAGGAATCAGCCCCAGCATTTT
CDR3: CASSFQDRNQPQHF

length: 13
V: TRBV11-1
J: TRBJ2-7
size: -
D: -
DNA: TGTGCCAGCAGCTCGGGACAACTCAACGAGCAGTACTTC
CDR3: CASSSGQLNEQYF

length: 11
V: TRBV20-1
J: TRBJ1-4
size: -
D: TRBD1
DNA: TGCAGTGCCCGGGACAGGGAAAAACTGTTTTTT
CDR3: CSARDREKLFF

length: 14
V: TRBV19
J: TRBJ2-7
size: once
D: TRBD1
DNA: TGTGCCAGTAGTGGGAGAGGGGGCGGATACGAGCAGTACTTC
CDR3: CASSGRGGGYEQYF

length: 14
V: TRBV11-2
J: TRBJ2-2
size: few
D: -
DNA: TGTGCCAGCAGCCCGGGACTTAACACCGGGGAGCTGTTTTTT
CDR3: CASSPGLNTGELFF

length: 15
V: TRBV5-1
J: TRBJ1-5
size: -
D: TRBD1
DNA: TGCGCCAGCGGACTGGGACAGGGGGCCTATCAGCCCCAGCATTTT
CDR3: CASGLGQGAYQPQHF

length: 15
V: TRBV6-1
J: TRBJ1-2
size: once
D: TRBD1
DNA: TGTGCCAGCAGCACTCCGGGACAGGGGGACTATGGCTACACCTTC
CDR3: CASSTPGQGDYGYTF

length: 14
V: TRBV19
J: TRBJ2-3
size: -
D: TRBD2
DNA: TGTGCCAGTAGTGCCCCCGGGAGGGCAGATACGCAGTATTTT
CDR3: CASSAPGRADTQYF

length: 13
V: TRBV2
J: TRBJ1-3
size: -
D: -
DNA: TGTGCCAGCAGTCAGTACTCTGGAAACACCATATATTTT
CDR3: CASSQYSGNTIYF

length: 13
V: TRBV6-5
J: TRBJ1-6
size: -
D: -
DNA: TGTGCCAGCGGGCGGGTCATCAATTCACCCCTCCACTTT
CDR3: CASGRVINSPLHF

length: 18
V: TRBV7-2
J: TRBJ2-5
size: -
D: TRBD2
DNA: TGTGCCAGCAGCCCAGGGGGTCTAGCGGGAGGCCTCCAAGAGACCCAGTACTTC
CDR3: CASSPGGLAGGLQETQYF

length: 14
V: TRBV27
J: TRBJ1-3
size: -
D: TRBD1
DNA: TGTGCCAGCAGTCCTAGGGGGCTCGGAAACACCATATATTTT
CDR3: CASSPRGLGNTIYF

length: 13
V: TRBV5-6
J: TRBJ2-7
size: once
D: -
DNA: TGTGCCAGCAGCTTGGCAGGGATGGGGGAGCAGTACTTC
CDR3: CASSLAGMGEQYF

length: 14
V: TRBV5-6
J: TRBJ1-2
size: -
D: -
DNA: TGTGCCAGCAGCTTGGGTTTAGGGGGCTATGGCTACACCTTC
CDR3: CASSLGLGGYGYTF

length: 15
V: TRBV4-2
J: TRBJ1-1
size: -
D: TRBD1
DNA: TGTGCCAGCAGCCAAAAACAGGGGGCTGGGACTGAAGCTTTCTTT
CDR3: CASSQKQGAGTEAFF

length: 16
V: TRBV7-9
J: TRBJ2-1
size: -
D: -
DNA: TGTGCCAGCAGCTTGACAGGCGTTAGCTCCTACAATGAGCAGTTCTTC
CDR3: CASSLTGVSSYNEQFF

length: 14
V: TRBV19
J: TRBJ2-5
size: -
D: -
DNA: TGTGCCAGTAGTGGGGGACTGTACCAAGAGACCCAGTACTTC
CDR3: CASSGGLYQETQYF

length: 14
V: TRBV9
J: TRBJ2-5
size: -
D: -
DNA: TGTGCCAGCAGCGTAGGCGGGACAGTAGAGACCCAGTACTTC
CDR3: CASSVGGTVETQYF

length: 17
V: TRBV11-3
J: TRBJ2-3
size: once
D: -
DNA: TGTGCCAGCAGCTTAAGCTCCCCGGGGAGCGGTGGAGATACGCAGTATTTT
CDR3: CASSLSSPGSGGDTQYF

length: 15
V: TRBV6-1
J: TRBJ1-1
size: -
D: -
DNA: TGTGCCAGCAGTGAATCCCCAGGGGAGGGGACTGAAGCTTTCTTT
CDR3: CASSESPGEGTEAFF

length: 16
V: TRBV10-1
J: TRBJ2-5
size: -
D: TRBD2
DNA: TGCGCCACCTCAGGAGGGACTAGGGGGGAGAAACAGACCCAGTACTTC
CDR3: CATSGGTRGEKQTQYF

length: 16
V: TRBV30
J: TRBJ2-1
size: -
D: -
DNA: TGTGCCTGGAGCCCTACTCGTACAGCTTTATACAATGAGCAGTTCTTC
CDR3: CAWSPTRTALYNEQFF

length: 15
V: TRBV27
J: TRBJ1-5
size: -
D: TRBD1
DNA: TGTGCCAGCAGTACCGGGACAGCTAGCAATCAGCCCCAGCATTTT
CDR3: CASSTGTASNQPQHF

length: 15
V: TRBV27
J: TRBJ2-1
size: -
D: TRBD2
DNA: TGTGCCAGCAGGGCTGGGACTAGCCGCTACAATGAGCAGTTCTTC
CDR3: CASRAGTSRYNEQFF

length: 15
V: TRBV12-5
J: TRBJ2-3
size: -
D: TRBD1
DNA: TGTGCTAGTGGTTTCCGGACAGGGCGCACAGATACGCAGTATTTT
CDR3: CASGFRTGRTDTQYF

length: 15
V: TRBV6-1
J: TRBJ2-1
size: once
D: TRBD1
DNA: TGTGCCAGCAGGGCCCCGGGACAGGGGGCAGTTGAGCAGTTCTTC
CDR3: CASRAPGQGAVEQFF

length: 13
V: TRBV5-1
J: TRBJ2-1
size: -
D: TRBD2
DNA: TGCGCCAGCAGCTCCACGGGACTAGCGGGATTGTTCTTC
CDR3: CASSSTGLAGLFF

length: 19
V: TRBV27
J: TRBJ1-4
size: -
D: -
DNA: TGTGCCAGCAGTTTGGGGGGGGTGGGATACTCAGGGACGGGGGAAAAACTGTTTTTT
CDR3: CASSLGGVGYSGTGEKLFF

length: 17
V: TRBV4-1
J: TRBJ2-5
size: -
D: -
DNA: TGCGCCAGCAGCCAAGAAAGGACGGGATCAATTGCGGAGACCCAGTACTTC
CDR3: CASSQERTGSIAETQYF

length: 14
V: TRBV6-4
J: TRBJ2-1
size: -
D: TRBD2
DNA: TGTGCCAGCAGTGTAGTTAGCGGGAATGGTGAGCAGTTCTTC
CDR3: CASSVVSGNGEQFF

length: 15
V: TRBV7-2
J: TRBJ1-3
size: -
D: -
DNA: TGTGCCAGCAGCTTCTACAGCTACTCTGGAAACACCATATATTTT
CDR3: CASSFYSYSGNTIYF